This T cell receptor (beta chain) was profiled in a study of regulatory T cells in long-lasting Graves disease. Arm-PCR with iRepertoire HTBI primers amplified the CDR3 regions for these TCR beta libraries. TCRdb redid the calling of the multiplex PCR reads with MiXCR, one entry per CDR3 protein. The repertoire consists of hundreds of thousands of distinct CDR3 sequences, with approximately 12% occurring once and the leading ten covering 7.5% to 9%. CDR3 length: 15 residues. Trimming pared 1 base from V and 6 bases from J, leaving 16 bases between. Germline CDR1 and CDR2: SGHAT and FQNNGV. Time point of the sample: newly diagnosed GD, antithyroid drugs for less than 3 months. Making the TCR library involved RNA that had been extracted from PBMCs. This clonotype was recorded at least ten times. The sample was also reused in another study, on T cells in Graves' hyperthyroidism and ophthalmopathy.

The TCR originated in a woman in her thirties with Graves disease. Sequencing used peripheral blood mononuclear cells (PBMCs), obtained at new diagnosis, from a patient treated with antithyroid drugs. The chain joins TRBV11-2 to TRBJ2-7; D uncertain. CDR3 amino acids: CASSLAGPLTGEQYF. CDR3 DNA sequence: TGTGCCAGCAGCTTAGCAGGTCCCTTAACCGGCGAGCAGTACTTC.